The 27 T cell receptor beta chains below all came from one sample that was sequenced in a study of cytomegalovirus exposure and HLA in healthy donors. The PCR contained 60 Vbeta and 13 Jbeta primers. Clones were read by immunoSEQ multiplex PCR, and TCRdb kept only the in-frame ones, dropping some. This sample has 180,000 or so clones, with about 81% found just once. The material sequenced was PBMCs. The receptors derive from a man in his forties or fifties in good health and CMV-seronegative.

V usage is TRBV6-1 and J usage is TRBJ1-2; D gene ambiguous. This CDR3 is built from 13 residues. Looked up from germline, CDR1 is MNHNS and CDR2 is SASEGT. Trimming took off 0 bases at V and 4 bases at J, with 6 bases between the two ends. The CDR3 DNA reads TGTGCCAGCAGTGAAGCAGAGAGCTATGGCTACACCTTC. Encoded protein: CASSEAESYGYTF.

V gene TRBV29-1 combines with J gene TRBJ2-2; D may be TRBD1 (7 bases). The CDR3 has 17 residues. Germline V gene lookup returns CDR1 SQVTM and CDR2 ANQGSEA. The V end was cut by 8 bases, the J end by 1 base, with 23 bases between. In DNA form, the CDR3 reads TGCAGCTCCCCGACGGTGGAGGGGGCGAAGAACACCGGGGAGCTGTTTTTT. This translates into CSSPTVEGAKNTGELFF.

This clone was seen only once. The chain joins TRBV4-3 to TRBJ1-4, with a tentative D call TRBD1 (6 bases). The CDR3 covers 15 residues. In germline, CDR1 is LGHNA, CDR2 YSLEER. V was clipped by 3 bases and J by 4 bases, with 12 bases between them. Here the CDR3 reads CASSQETGYNEKLFF. DNA of the CDR3: TGCGCCAGCAGCCAGGAGACAGGATATAATGAAAAACTGTTTTTT.

V is TRBV18 and J is TRBJ1-2; the match to TRBD1 covers 7 bases. Germline CDR1 reads KGHSH; CDR2 reads LQKENI. J was trimmed by 7 bases and V by 3 bases; bases with no gene match: 8. This CDR3 spans 14 amino acids. CDR3 sequence (DNA): TGTGCCAGCTCACCGACCGGGACAGATTTTGGCTACACCTTC. Translating it yields CASSPTGTDFGYTF.

V gene TRBV19 combines with J gene TRBJ1-1; D is unclear. CDR1 LNHDA and CDR2 SQIVND come from the germline V gene (reference sequence). Trimming stripped 8 bases from V and 3 bases from J, with 13 bases between. The CDR3 spans 13 residues. The CDR3 region has the DNA TGTGCCAGTTCAAGAGCCTTACACACTGAAGCTTTCTTT. Translating gives CASSRALHTEAFF. Looking up the rest from reference TRBV19 and TRBJ1-1 gives the full variable domain: DGGITQSPKYLFRKEGQNVTLSCEQNLNHDAMYWYRQDPGQGLRLIYYSQIVNDFQKGDIAEGYSVSREKKESFPLTVTSAQKNPTAFYLCASSRALHTEAFFGQGTRLTVV.

This clone occurred once. The chain employs TRBV4-2 and TRBJ2-2, with TRBD2 matching over 7 bases. The CDR3 is 14 amino acids. J gave up 1 base and V 10 bases, and 6 bases lay outside the gene matches. Germline lookup yields CDR1 LGHNA and CDR2 YNFKEQ. DNA for the CDR3: TGTGCCACCGAGCGGGGCCTGAACACCGGGGAGCTGTTTTTT. Protein product: CATERGLNTGELFF.

The chain employs TRBV7-3 and TRBJ1-2, with 9 nucleotides matching TRBD1. J lost 7 bases, V lost 2 bases, and 5 bases had no gene match. This CDR3 comprises 14 residues. Germline V gene sequence: CDR1 SGHTA, CDR2 FQGTGA. The CDR3 region is CASSLEGQGVGYTF. CDR3 coding DNA: TGTGCCAGCAGCTTAGAGGGACAGGGCGTTGGCTACACCTTC.

This clone came up a few times. V usage is TRBV5-1 and J usage is TRBJ2-3, with 8 bases matching TRBD2. V was pared by 0 bases and J by 1 base, with 7 bases of the junction left unmatched. This CDR3 is 17 amino acids long. CDR1 and CDR2 from the germline V gene are SGHRS and YFSETQ. The CDR3 DNA is TGCGCCAGCAGCTTGGGATCGGGAGGGCCTCGCACAGATACGCAGTATTTT. Protein sequence: CASSLGSGGPRTDTQYF.

This clone appeared a few times. The same CDR3 also results from other DNA sequences found in this sample. The rearrangement joins TRBV5-1 to TRBJ2-3; no firm D call. V dropped 0 bases and J dropped 3 bases, with 5 bases sitting between them. CDR1 and CDR2 from the germline V gene are SGHRS and YFSETQ. The CDR3 has 13 residues. Written as DNA, the CDR3 is TGCGCCAGCAGCTTGGGTCGTACAGATACGCAGTATTTT. The encoded protein is CASSLGRTDTQYF.

The chain joins TRBV14 to TRBJ2-7, with TRBD1 identical over 10 bases. Germline V gene lookup returns CDR1 SGHDN and CDR2 FVKESK. J gave up 2 bases and V 5 bases, and 9 bases lay outside the gene matches. The CDR3 runs to 16 residues. Here the CDR3 DNA reads TGTGCCAGCAGCACATGGTCCGGGACAGGGGCCTACGAGCAGTACTTC. Protein product: CASSTWSGTGAYEQYF.

The genes are TRBV11-2 and TRBJ2-1; 9 nucleotides match TRBD2. Germline CDR1 reads SGHAT; CDR2 reads FQNNGV. Trimming cost V 6 bases and J 0 bases; bases outside gene matches: 6. CDR3 size: 16 residues. The CDR3 is CASRRSGRTSYNEQFF. CDR3 DNA sequence: TGTGCCAGCAGGAGGAGCGGGAGGACCTCCTACAATGAGCAGTTCTTC.

Notes on this clone: In the same sample, other DNA sequences code for this CDR3. The V and J genes are TRBV6-5 and TRBJ1-4, with 11 bases identical to TRBD1. V trimming: 2 bases; J trimming: 5 bases; junction bases outside the gene matches: 4. CDR3 size: 16 residues. The V gene's germline CDR1 is MNHEY and CDR2 SVGAGI. The CDR3 DNA follows: TGTGCCAGCAGTTACAGGGGGACAGGGGGAAATGAAAAACTGTTTTTT. It specifies CASSYRGTGGNEKLFF.

This clone was observed once. The chain employs TRBV7-9 and TRBJ2-7, with TRBD2 matching over 12 bases. Trimming took 2 bases from V and 3 from J; bases not matched to a gene: 5. The CDR3 has 16 residues. Germline V CDR1 and CDR2: SEHNR, FQNEAQ (reference sequence). CDR3 amino acids: CASSLRTSGTIYEQYF. The CDR3 bases are TGTGCCAGCAGCTTACGGACTAGCGGGACAATCTACGAGCAGTACTTC.

The V call is TRBV6-6, the J call TRBJ2-7; D unresolved. V lost 6 bases and J lost 1, with 13 bases in between. This CDR3 region has 14 residues. The germline V gene has CDR1 MNHNY and CDR2 SVGAGI (reference sequence). CDR3 in amino acids: CASSYPAGSYEQYF. In nucleotides, the CDR3 is TGTGCCAGCAGCTACCCGGCAGGATCCTACGAGCAGTACTTC.

This clone has a handful of counts. The rearrangement joins TRBV6-5 to TRBJ1-4; D is ambiguous. The CDR3 length is 13 residues. CDR1 is MNHEY, CDR2 SVGAGI, per germline. Trimming cost V 4 bases and J 5 bases, with 8 bases left between them. The CDR3 reads CASSLDWNEKLFF. CDR3 DNA sequence: TGTGCCAGCAGTTTGGACTGGAATGAAAAACTGTTTTTT.

The chain joins TRBV27 to TRBJ1-1, with 7 bases fitting TRBD1. V was clipped by 0 bases and J by 7 bases; unmatched bases: 5. This CDR3 comprises 14 residues. Germline lookup yields CDR1 MNHEY and CDR2 SMNVEV (reference sequence). CDR3 protein: CASSLSTGVGEAFF. In DNA form, the CDR3 reads TGTGCCAGCAGTTTATCAACAGGGGTTGGTGAAGCTTTCTTT.

This clone was seen more than once but under ten times. V and J are TRBV19 and TRBJ1-2, with 8 bases matching TRBD1. Germline loops: CDR1 LNHDA, CDR2 SQIVND (reference sequence). The CDR3 is 15 amino acids. V gave up 3 bases and J gave up 2 bases; unmatched junction bases: 5. CDR3 bases: TGTGCCAGTAGTATCCCGACAGGGGAGAACTATGGCTACACCTTC. It codes for CASSIPTGENYGYTF.

The chain recombines TRBV5-1 with TRBJ2-7; D might be TRBD2 (5 bases). The V gene's germline CDR1 is SGHRS and CDR2 YFSETQ. The CDR3 totals 14 residues. Trimming left V 3 bases short and J 2 bases short, with 12 bases between. As DNA, the CDR3 is TGCGCCAGCAGCTCCGCTAGCCGAACCTACGAGCAGTACTTC. Residues: CASSSASRTYEQYF.

V usage is TRBV5-5 and J usage is TRBJ2-7; 7 bases agree with TRBD2. There are 13 residues in the CDR3. V trimming: 4 bases; J trimming: 2 bases; junction bases outside the gene matches: 3. Germline V CDR1 and CDR2: SGHKS, YYEKEE (reference sequence). The CDR3, as DNA: TGTGCCAGCAGCCGGGGGGAGACCTACGAGCAGTACTTC. Translation: CASSRGETYEQYF.

The table lists this clone with a count of one. The rearrangement uses TRBV30 and TRBJ2-3; weak D call: TRBD1 (7 bases). This CDR3 comprises 13 residues. Germline V gene sequence: CDR1 GTSNPN, CDR2 SVGIG (reference sequence). V lost 4 bases, J lost 2 bases, and 10 bases lay in between. CDR3 nucleotides: TGTGCCTGGACAGGGGGGAACACAGATACGCAGTATTTT. Residues: CAWTGGNTDTQYF.

The V gene is TRBV11-2, the J gene TRBJ2-7, with 7 bases that match TRBD2. Germline V gene data show CDR1 as SGHAT and CDR2 as FQNNGV. V shed 4 bases, J shed 3 bases, and the junction held 6 bases outside the gene matches. The CDR3 length is 14 residues. In nucleotides, the CDR3 is TGTGCCAGCAGCTCGCTAGCGGAGGGCTACGAGCAGTACTTC. Its protein product is CASSSLAEGYEQYF.

The chain links TRBV4-3 to TRBJ1-2; maybe TRBD1 (5 bases). V lost 1 base and J 5 bases, leaving 14 bases between the germline ends. The V gene's germline CDR1 is LGHNA and CDR2 YSLEER. This CDR3 contains 15 residues. In DNA, the CDR3 is TGCGCCAGCAGCCAAGGTCAGGGATCGCCGTATGGCTACACCTTC. It translates to CASSQGQGSPYGYTF.

The rearrangement links TRBV28 to TRBJ1-1; D uncertain. Looked up from germline, CDR1 is MDHEN and CDR2 is SYDVKM. Trimming took 2 bases from V and 7 from J, leaving 8 bases between them. This CDR3 spans 12 amino acids. DNA for the CDR3: TGTGCCAGCAGTTTACTCCACTTTGAAGCTTTCTTT. Protein product: CASSLLHFEAFF.

The chain has TRBV4-1 and TRBJ2-1, with TRBD1 as a possible D gene (6 bases). The CDR3 length is 15 residues. Trimming took 1 base from V and 6 from J, leaving 13 bases between them. CDR1 MGHRA and CDR2 YSYEKL come from the germline V gene. The CDR3 nucleotides are TGCGCCAGCAGCCAAGGCCCGACAGGTTTCAATGAGCAGTTCTTC. As protein: CASSQGPTGFNEQFF.

V is TRBV5-1 and J is TRBJ1-5; D perhaps matches TRBD1 (5 bases). The CDR3 totals 18 residues. Per germline, CDR1 SGHRS and CDR2 YFSETQ. V was pared by 0 bases and J by 2 bases, with 18 bases between. The CDR3 protein is CASSLAPLKGPGNQPQHF. Written as DNA, the CDR3 is TGCGCCAGCAGCTTGGCCCCTTTGAAGGGGCCCGGCAATCAGCCCCAGCATTTT.

This chain links TRBV6-5 with TRBJ2-7, with 9 positions matching TRBD2. Germline values: CDR1 MNHEY, CDR2 SVGAGI. J lost 5 bases, V lost 0 bases, and 8 bases had no gene match. This CDR3 region has 16 residues. CDR3 DNA sequence: TGTGCCAGCAGTTACTCGGATAGCGGGAGCCCCCACGAGCAGTACTTC. Protein product: CASSYSDSGSPHEQYF.

This clone turned up a few times. The gene calls are TRBV4-3 and TRBJ2-6; no clear D. Germline CDR1 LGHNA, CDR2 YSLEER. V was trimmed by 4 bases and J by 0 bases, leaving 13 bases between them. The CDR3 contains 17 residues. The CDR3 loop reads CASSPSSTGSGANVLTF. The CDR3 nucleotides read TGCGCCAGCAGCCCGTCCTCCACTGGCTCTGGGGCCAACGTCCTGACTTTC.